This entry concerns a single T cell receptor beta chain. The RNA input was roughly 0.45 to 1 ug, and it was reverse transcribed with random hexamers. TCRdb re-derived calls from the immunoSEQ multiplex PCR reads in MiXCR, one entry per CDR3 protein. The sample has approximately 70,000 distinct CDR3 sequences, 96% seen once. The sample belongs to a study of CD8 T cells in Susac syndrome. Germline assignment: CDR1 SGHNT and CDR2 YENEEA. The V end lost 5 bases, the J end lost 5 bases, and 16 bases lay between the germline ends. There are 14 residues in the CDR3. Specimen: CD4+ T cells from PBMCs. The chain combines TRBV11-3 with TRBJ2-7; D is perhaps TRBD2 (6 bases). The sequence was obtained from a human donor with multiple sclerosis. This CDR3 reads CASSPREQGHEQYF. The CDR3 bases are TGTGCCAGCAGCCCCCGGGAGCAAGGCCACGAGCAGTACTTC.